This T cell receptor (beta chain) was documented in a study of response to subunit inactivated influenza vaccine (dated by TCRdb to the late 2010s). Background for the entire study: Deep quantitative T cell receptor repertoire profiling was used in the study to track responses to a trivalent subunit inactivated influenza vaccine. General findings and caveats noted by the study authors: According to the authors, only a limited number of new T cells may be recruited by each seasonal influenza vaccination.

Many counts were recorded for this clonotype. It has no known antigen specificity. No base quality values were provided; no much bigger clone lies one nucleotide off. Library preparation was by RT-PCR. The instrument given in TCRdb is Illumina HiSeq 2500. TCRdb reanalyzed the raw reads on its own, using fastp at Q25 for trimming and MiXCR for clone calling, and kept in-frame beta chains. One record per CDR3 amino acid sequence lists the most common genes and DNA. The sample has hundreds of thousands of distinct CDR3 sequences on record, around 8% of them singletons. The ten largest account for under 15% of the sample. This clonotype was sampled from a man aged 45-69 years who received an inactivated influenza vaccine. Donor details come from another sample of the same person, matched by shared clones. Source: PBMCs from blood, taken less than 30 months after vaccination.

Here is the DNA: TGCGCCAGCAGCTTGACGACAGGGCAGATCTACGAGCAGTACTTC. This codes for CASSLTTGQIYEQYF. The chain joins TRBV5-1 to TRBJ2-7; the junction holds 7 bases that match TRBD1. From the cysteine up to the phenylalanine, the CDR3 has a length of 15 residues. The kept DNA is CDR3 alone, 45 bases in frame from the first base. The germline V end is reduced by 1 base and the J end by 3 bases; junction bases left unmatched: 7. The germline V gene encodes CDR1 SGHRS and CDR2 YFSETQ.